This T cell receptor beta chain was recorded in a study of shared clonotypes between healthy human individuals. In the study overall: The people who gave samples were a couple of women and three men aged 18 to 49.

Germline lookup yields CDR1 MDHEN and CDR2 SYDVKM. V lost 5 bases to trimming and J lost 11 bases, with 22 bases between them. The CDR3 length is 16 residues. Sequencing was performed with immunoSEQ multiplex PCR; in TCRdb, only in-frame clones are kept and a portion is missing. The sample includes roughly 2 million clones, 85% to 95% of them seen just once. Source material: naive CD4+ T cells sorted from blood. Subset denoted: CD45RA+ positively selected. The chain joins TRBV28 to TRBJ1-6; a possible D gene is TRBD1 (6 bases). This clonotype was obtained from a man younger than 30 in good health. CDR3 region: CASSPMGGGARAPLHF. The CDR3, as DNA: TGTGCCAGCAGTCCCATGGGGGGCGGGGCGAGGGCACCCCTCCACTTT.